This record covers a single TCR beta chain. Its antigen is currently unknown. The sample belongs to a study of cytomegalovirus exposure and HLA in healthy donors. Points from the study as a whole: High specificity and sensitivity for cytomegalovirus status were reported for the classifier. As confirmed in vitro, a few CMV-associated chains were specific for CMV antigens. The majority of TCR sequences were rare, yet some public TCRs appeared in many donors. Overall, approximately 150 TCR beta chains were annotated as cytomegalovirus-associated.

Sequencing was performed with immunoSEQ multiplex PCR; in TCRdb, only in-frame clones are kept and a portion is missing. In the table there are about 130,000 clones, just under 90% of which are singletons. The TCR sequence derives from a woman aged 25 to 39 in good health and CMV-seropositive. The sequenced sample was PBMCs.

This CDR3 reads CASSYRSGVLYEQYF. CDR3 in DNA: TGTGCCAGCAGCTATCGTAGCGGGGTACTCTACGAGCAGTACTTC. The chain is built from TRBV5-4 and TRBJ2-7; TRBD2 matches 8 bases. The CDR3 consists of 15 residues. With 3 bases clipped from V and 3 bases from J, the junction kept 8 bases outside the gene matches. Germline V gives CDR1 SGHNT, CDR2 YYREEE (reference sequence).